What follows is one T cell receptor (beta chain) and its context. The germline CDR1 and CDR2 sequences are MNHEY and SMNVEV (reference sequence). The CDR3 sequence is 14 residues long. Trimming left V 3 bases short and J 4 bases short, with 12 bases between. Clones were sequenced by immunoSEQ multiplex PCR, and TCRdb holds only the in-frame ones, with some missing. The sample includes 150,000 to 160,000 clones, 70% to 90% of them seen just once. The data originate from a study of blood T cell repertoires in COVID-19. The TCR sequence derives from a woman aged 70-85 years with acute or convalescent COVID-19. The J gene is TRBJ1-1, the V gene TRBV27, with D possibly matching TRBD1 (6 bases). The specimen was peripheral blood. The CDR3 loop is CASSFYGQTTEAFF. In DNA, the CDR3 is TGTGCCAGCAGTTTCTATGGACAGACCACTGAAGCTTTCTTT.